This TCR beta chain was sequenced in a study of T cells in localized non-small cell lung cancer. Study-level findings and limits: Owing to sequencing of a solitary tumor region, heterogeneity cannot be discounted. Elevated circulating T cell density in blood was associated with longer overall survival. Uninvolved adjacent lung had more T cell clonality than any other tissue, topping tumor. Appearing in adjacent lung were a median roughly 59 of the top 100 tumor clones.

The repertoire was sequenced with immunoSEQ multiplex PCR; TCRdb's copy has only in-frame clones and lacks some. The sample consists of about 52,000 clones, around 87% of them appearing once. This clone was seen just once. Its specificity is not known. This CDR3 comprises 14 residues. Germline-derived CDR1 and CDR2 are MNHEY and SMNVEV (reference sequence). V dropped 5 bases and J dropped 6; count of bases not matched to a gene: 5. The chain combines TRBV27 with TRBJ1-1, with 11 bases matching TRBD1. The receptor comes from a female donor with stage II lung adenocarcinoma. Sequencing was performed on PBMCs, taken before any cancer treatment. In nucleotides, the CDR3 is TGTGCCAGCAGTCGTTCGGGACAGGGGGCTGAAGCTTTCTTT. Translation gives CASSRSGQGAEAFF.